This T cell receptor beta chain was sequenced for a study of T cell responses to AZD1222 COVID-19 vaccine. The ends were cut back, 6 bases at V and 5 bases at J, with 13 bases in the middle. This CDR3 is 13 amino acids long. Sequencing was performed with immunoSEQ multiplex PCR; in TCRdb, only in-frame clones are kept and a portion is missing. The table records roughly 100,000 clones, approximately 90% of them present only once. Source: peripheral blood, taken on day 0 of AZD1222 vaccination. The chain has TRBV12-3 or TRBV12-4 and TRBJ1-2, with D uncertain. The TCR comes from an adult in good health. The CDR3 nucleotides are TGTGCCAGCAGATCTCGGGTGGGGTATGGCTACACCTTC. Amino acid sequence: CASRSRVGYGYTF.